The 25 T cell receptor beta chains reported below all come from one sample, sequenced in a study of CXCR3-negative and CXCR3-positive naive CD8 T cells. The TRB libraries of cDNA were built by UMI-labeled 5' RACE. TCRdb reprocessed the 5' RACE reads and stores each CDR3 protein as one record, lacking DNA. Recorded here are over 70,000 distinct CDR3 sequences; the top ten clones represent around 1%. Sequencing was performed on naive CXCR3- CD8+ T cells from blood. Subset described: CD45RO-CCR7+CD27+CD95- naive CD8+ T cells lacking CXCR3 (TNR3-). The receptors come from a human donor in good health. Some clones in this sample may be carry-over from other donors' samples.

This CDR3 is CSVRSYNEQFF. The chain recombines TRBV29-1 with TRBJ2-1. The CDR3 is 11 amino acids. CDR1 SQVTM and CDR2 ANQGSEA come from the germline V gene.

The chain carries TRBV12-3 or TRBV12-4 and TRBJ1-1; TCRdb outputs TRBD1, but without DNA this stays unchecked. This CDR3 has 15 amino acids. Here the CDR3 reads CASSLSGRKDTEAFF.

This sequence joins TRBV7-2 and TRBJ2-4; TCRdb selects TRBD1, and the lack of DNA leaves this call unchecked. Germline CDR1 and CDR2: SGHTA and FQGNSA. The CDR3 loop spans 18 amino acids. The chain's CDR3 is CASSLAPPGGSEKNIQYF.

The chain carries TRBV9 and TRBJ1-1; TCRdb indicates TRBD1, and absent DNA this call remains unverified. Germline values: CDR1 SGDLS, CDR2 YYNGEE. This CDR3 is 17 amino acids long. The CDR3 spells CASSEHRDRLGDTEAFF.

This chain uses TRBV7-9 with TRBJ2-3; TCRdb gives TRBD1 as the D gene, but with no DNA this cannot be confirmed. The CDR3 has 15 amino acids. Germline V CDR1 and CDR2: SEHNR, FQNEAQ (reference sequence). The CDR3 reads CASSLVPGGGDTQYF.

V and J are TRBV7-9 and TRBJ2-7. In germline, CDR1 is SEHNR, CDR2 FQNEAQ (reference sequence). The CDR3 is 12 residues long. The CDR3 spells CASSSPFNEQYF.

The chain uses TRBV28 and TRBJ2-1; TCRdb reports TRBD1, a call that lacks DNA to check it against. Per germline, CDR1 MDHEN and CDR2 SYDVKM. This CDR3 spans 14 amino acids. The CDR3 is CASRGTGWDNEQFF.

The chain recombines TRBV12-3 or TRBV12-4 with TRBJ2-3; TCRdb lists TRBD2, though no DNA is available to test this call. This CDR3 comprises 17 residues. This CDR3 reads CASTSDPLAGGGDTQYF.

This chain uses TRBV19 with TRBJ1-2; no DNA is available, so the TRBD1 call from TCRdb remains unchecked. Germline lookup yields CDR1 LNHDA and CDR2 SQIVND (reference sequence). CDR3 size: 13 residues. CDR3 in amino acids: CASSSSGFYGYTF.

V and J are TRBV21-1 and TRBJ1-2; TCRdb lists TRBD1, though no DNA is available to test this call. TRBV21-1 is assigned pseudogene status. This CDR3 has 16 amino acids. The CDR3 here is CASSKAPTGKDYGYTF.

CDR3 loop: CASSQEPGRPYEQYF. The genes are TRBV4-1 and TRBJ2-7. Germline V lookup: CDR1 MGHRA, CDR2 YSYEKL. CDR3 length: 15 residues.

The chain has TRBV28 and TRBJ2-3; the TRBD2 assignment by TCRdb is unverifiable without DNA. The V gene's germline CDR1 is MDHEN and CDR2 SYDVKM. This CDR3 contains 16 residues. The CDR3: CASSLGRLAGTDTQYF.

The chain links TRBV7-9 to TRBJ2-2; the TCRdb D gene call, TRBD2, has no DNA to confirm it. The germline V gene has CDR1 SEHNR and CDR2 FQNEAQ (reference sequence). The CDR3 runs to 17 residues. CDR3: CASSHGLANGGTGELFF.

J is TRBJ2-1 and V is TRBV27. The CDR3 length is 15 residues. The V gene's germline CDR1 is MNHEY and CDR2 SMNVEV (reference sequence). The chain's CDR3 is CASSSPLYSYNEQFF.

This chain links TRBV4-2 with TRBJ2-2; the TRBD2 assignment by TCRdb is unverifiable without DNA. The CDR3 runs 16 residues. Germline assignment: CDR1 LGHNA and CDR2 YNFKEQ. The CDR3 spells CASSQGSGSLAGELFF.

The CDR3 protein is CASSRSPTGSDGYTF. The V call is TRBV3-1, the J call TRBJ1-2; TCRdb names TRBD1, which stays unverified in the absence of DNA. The CDR3 spans 15 residues. CDR1 is LGHDT, CDR2 YNNKEL, per germline (reference sequence).

The CDR3 sequence is CAISESQDSYYNEQFF. V usage is TRBV10-3 and J usage is TRBJ2-1; TCRdb selects TRBD2, and the lack of DNA leaves this call unchecked. The V gene's germline CDR1 is ENHRY and CDR2 SYGVKD. The CDR3 runs to 16 residues.

The rearrangement uses TRBV25-1 and TRBJ2-1; TCRdb indicates TRBD1, and absent DNA this call remains unverified. The CDR3 is made up of 16 amino acids. CDR1 and CDR2 from the germline V gene are MGHDK and SYGVNS. The CDR3: CASSDLDRGWGNEQFF.

V usage is TRBV11-3 and J usage is TRBJ1-1; the TCRdb call, TRBD1, lacks DNA for checking. The CDR3 is 14 residues long. From germline, CDR1 is SGHNT and CDR2 YENEEA. This CDR3 is CASSTGVGDTEAFF.

The chain carries TRBV21-1 and TRBJ1-1; as DNA is missing, the TRBD1 call by TCRdb cannot be tested. TRBV21-1 is designated a pseudogene. The CDR3 runs to 16 residues. The CDR3: CASSSPPGRGSTEAFF.

This chain connects TRBV20-1 to TRBJ2-7; TCRdb gives TRBD1 as the D gene, but with no DNA this cannot be confirmed. The CDR3 has 14 amino acids. Germline CDR1 DFQATT, CDR2 SNEGSKA (reference sequence). The CDR3: CSARDQDRSYEQYF.

The rearrangement uses TRBV2 and TRBJ1-1; TCRdb calls TRBD1, which cannot be checked without DNA. CDR3 size: 16 residues. Looked up from germline, CDR1 is SNHLY and CDR2 is FYNNEI. The CDR3 protein is CASSDNREGASTEAFF.

Here the CDR3 reads CSVTHEFSNQPQHF. The J gene is TRBJ1-5, the V gene TRBV20-1. The CDR3 is made up of 14 amino acids. Germline V gene data show CDR1 as DFQATT and CDR2 as SNEGSKA (reference sequence).

The V and J genes are TRBV19 and TRBJ2-7; TCRdb gives TRBD1 as the D gene, but with no DNA this cannot be confirmed. Germline loops: CDR1 LNHDA, CDR2 SQIVND (reference sequence). The CDR3 is made up of 15 amino acids. The CDR3: CASSAGTGSSYEQYF.

The genes are TRBV28 and TRBJ1-1. Per germline, CDR1 MDHEN and CDR2 SYDVKM. The length of the CDR3 is 14 residues. The chain's CDR3 is CASSPGRANTEAFF.